This TCR beta chain was observed in a study of T cell responses to AZD1222 COVID-19 vaccine. Notes on the study in general: Distributed over spike, vaccine-associated CD4 TCRs predominated at 160-218 and 743-854. White British people made up most donors, females outnumbered males, and clonal diversity was possibly underestimated. Spike-specific TCR depth and breadth grew after two AZD1222 doses. The study identified only six AZD1222 recipients as seropositive at baseline.

Comment on this clone: The antigen is unknown.

The CDR3 length is 14 residues. Germline V gene data show CDR1 as SGDLS and CDR2 as YYNGEE. V was trimmed by 3 bases and J by 0 bases, leaving 7 bases between them. The repertoire was sequenced with immunoSEQ multiplex PCR; TCRdb's copy has only in-frame clones and lacks some. Here the sample spans 150,000 to 160,000 clones, roughly nine tenths being singletons. The V gene is TRBV9, the J gene TRBJ1-5; D remains ambiguous. This receptor was obtained from an adult in good health. The material sequenced was peripheral blood, taken on day 0 of MenACWY control vaccination. DNA of the CDR3: TGTGCCAGCAGCGCAATTAATAGCAATCAGCCCCAGCATTTT. Protein sequence: CASSAINSNQPQHF.